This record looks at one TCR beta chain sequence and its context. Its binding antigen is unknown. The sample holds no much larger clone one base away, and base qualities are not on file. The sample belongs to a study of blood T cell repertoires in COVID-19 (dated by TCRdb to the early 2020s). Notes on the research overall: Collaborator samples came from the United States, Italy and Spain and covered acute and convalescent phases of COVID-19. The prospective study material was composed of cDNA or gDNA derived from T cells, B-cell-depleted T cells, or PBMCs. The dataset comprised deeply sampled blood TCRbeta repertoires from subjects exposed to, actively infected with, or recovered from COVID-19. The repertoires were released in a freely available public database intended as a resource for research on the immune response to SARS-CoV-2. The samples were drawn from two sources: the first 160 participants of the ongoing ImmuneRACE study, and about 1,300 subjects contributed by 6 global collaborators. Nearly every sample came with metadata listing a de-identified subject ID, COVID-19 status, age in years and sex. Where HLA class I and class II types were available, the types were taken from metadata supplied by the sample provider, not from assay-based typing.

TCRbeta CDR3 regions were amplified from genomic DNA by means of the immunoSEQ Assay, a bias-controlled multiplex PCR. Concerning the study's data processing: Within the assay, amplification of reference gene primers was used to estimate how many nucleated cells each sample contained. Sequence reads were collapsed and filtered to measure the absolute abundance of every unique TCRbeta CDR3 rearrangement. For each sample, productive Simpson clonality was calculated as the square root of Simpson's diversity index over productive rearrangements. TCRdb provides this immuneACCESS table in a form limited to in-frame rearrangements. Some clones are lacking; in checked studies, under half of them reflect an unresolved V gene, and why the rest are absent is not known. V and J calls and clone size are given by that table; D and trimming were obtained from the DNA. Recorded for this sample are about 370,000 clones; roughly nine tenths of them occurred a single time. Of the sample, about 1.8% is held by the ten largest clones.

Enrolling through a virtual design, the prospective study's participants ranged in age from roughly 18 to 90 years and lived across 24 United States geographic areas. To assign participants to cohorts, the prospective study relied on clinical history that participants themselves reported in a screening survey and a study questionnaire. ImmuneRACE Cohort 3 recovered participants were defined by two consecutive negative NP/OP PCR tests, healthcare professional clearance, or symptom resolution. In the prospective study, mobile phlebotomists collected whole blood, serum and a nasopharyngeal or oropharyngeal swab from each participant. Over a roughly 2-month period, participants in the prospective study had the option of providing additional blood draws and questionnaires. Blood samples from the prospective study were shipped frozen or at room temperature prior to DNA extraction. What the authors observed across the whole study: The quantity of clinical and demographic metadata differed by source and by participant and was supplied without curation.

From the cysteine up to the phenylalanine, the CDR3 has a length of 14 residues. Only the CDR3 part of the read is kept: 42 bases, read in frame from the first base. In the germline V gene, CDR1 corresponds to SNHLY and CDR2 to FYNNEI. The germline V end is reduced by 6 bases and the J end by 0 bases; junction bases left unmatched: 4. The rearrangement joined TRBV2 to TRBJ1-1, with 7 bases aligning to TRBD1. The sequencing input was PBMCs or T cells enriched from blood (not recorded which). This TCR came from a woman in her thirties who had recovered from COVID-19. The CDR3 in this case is CASRTTGLNTEAFF. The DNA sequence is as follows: TGTGCCAGCAGGACGACAGGGCTGAACACTGAAGCTTTCTTT.